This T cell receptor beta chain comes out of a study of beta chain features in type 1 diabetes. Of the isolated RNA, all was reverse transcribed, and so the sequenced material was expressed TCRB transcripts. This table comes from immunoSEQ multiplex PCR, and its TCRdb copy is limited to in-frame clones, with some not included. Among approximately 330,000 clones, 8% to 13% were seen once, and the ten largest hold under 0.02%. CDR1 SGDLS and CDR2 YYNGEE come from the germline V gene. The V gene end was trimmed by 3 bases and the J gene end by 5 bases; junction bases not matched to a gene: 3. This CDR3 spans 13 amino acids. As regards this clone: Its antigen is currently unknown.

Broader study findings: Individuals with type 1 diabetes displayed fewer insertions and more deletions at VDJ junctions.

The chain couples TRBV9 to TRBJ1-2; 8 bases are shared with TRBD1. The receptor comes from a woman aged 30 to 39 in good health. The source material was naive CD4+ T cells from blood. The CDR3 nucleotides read TGTGCCAGCAGCGCCCGGACAGGGTATGGCTACACCTTC. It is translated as CASSARTGYGYTF.